The present T cell receptor beta chain was sequenced within a study of identical twins. Study-level findings and limits: Conclusions were drawn cross-sectionally by statistical analysis, without following the same donors. Analyses based on zero insertions could be partly confounded by invariant MAIT and iNKT cells.

CDR1 and CDR2 from the germline V gene are SGHTA and FQGTGA. The CDR3 totals 15 residues. V was pared by 5 bases and J by 1 base, with 14 bases between. A universal primer binding site was introduced by template switching. The final cDNA contained unique molecular identifiers. TCRdb reprocessed the 5' RACE reads via MiXCR and lists one record per CDR3 protein. Of around 490,000 distinct CDR3 sequences detected, 20% to 25% appear once; the ten largest clones hold around 0.5%. Comments on this clonotype: Its matching antigen is unknown.

The same data also went into a second study, on yellow fever vaccine responses in identical twins.

The sequenced sample consisted of CD4+ T cells sorted from blood. The TCR originated in a woman younger than 35 in good health. The chain combines TRBV7-3 with TRBJ1-1; possible D gene TRBD1, 5 bases. CDR3 amino acids: CASSLNPGQNTEAFF. In DNA form, the CDR3 reads TGTGCCAGCAGCCTAAACCCTGGACAGAACACTGAAGCTTTCTTT.